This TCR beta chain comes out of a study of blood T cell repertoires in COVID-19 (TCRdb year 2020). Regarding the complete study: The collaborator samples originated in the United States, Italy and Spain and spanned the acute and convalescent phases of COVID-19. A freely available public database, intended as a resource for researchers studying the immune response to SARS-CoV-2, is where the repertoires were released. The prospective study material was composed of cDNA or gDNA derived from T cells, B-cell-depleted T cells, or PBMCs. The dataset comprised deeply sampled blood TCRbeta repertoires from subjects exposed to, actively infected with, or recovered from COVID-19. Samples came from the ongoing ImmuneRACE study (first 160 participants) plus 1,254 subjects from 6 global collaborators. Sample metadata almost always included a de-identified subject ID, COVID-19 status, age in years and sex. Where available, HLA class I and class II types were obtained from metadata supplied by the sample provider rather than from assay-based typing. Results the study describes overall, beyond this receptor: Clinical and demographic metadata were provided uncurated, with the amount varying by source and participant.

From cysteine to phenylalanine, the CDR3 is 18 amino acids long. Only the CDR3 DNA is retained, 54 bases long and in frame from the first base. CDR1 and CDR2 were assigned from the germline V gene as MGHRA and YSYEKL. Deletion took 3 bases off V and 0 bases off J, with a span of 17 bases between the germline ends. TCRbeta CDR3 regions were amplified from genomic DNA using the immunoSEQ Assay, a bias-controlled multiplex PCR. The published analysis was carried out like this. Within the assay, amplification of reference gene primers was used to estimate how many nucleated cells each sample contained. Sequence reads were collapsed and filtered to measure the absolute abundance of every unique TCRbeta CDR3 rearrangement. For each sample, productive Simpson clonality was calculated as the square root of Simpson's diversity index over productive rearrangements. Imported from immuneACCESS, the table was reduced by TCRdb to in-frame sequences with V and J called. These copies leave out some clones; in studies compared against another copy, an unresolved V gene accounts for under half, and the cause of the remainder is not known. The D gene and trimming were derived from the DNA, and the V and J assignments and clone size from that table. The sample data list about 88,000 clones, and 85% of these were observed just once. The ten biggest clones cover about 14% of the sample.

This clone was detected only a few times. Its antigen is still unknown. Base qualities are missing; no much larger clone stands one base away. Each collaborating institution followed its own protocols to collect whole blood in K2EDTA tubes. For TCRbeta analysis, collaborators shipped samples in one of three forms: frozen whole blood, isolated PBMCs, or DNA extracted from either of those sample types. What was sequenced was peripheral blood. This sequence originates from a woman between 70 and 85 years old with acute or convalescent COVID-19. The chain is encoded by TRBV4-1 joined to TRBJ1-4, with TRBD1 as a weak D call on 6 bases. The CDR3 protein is CASSQETSGATTNEKLFF. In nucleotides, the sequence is TGCGCCAGCAGCCAGGAGACTTCAGGGGCGACAACTAATGAAAAACTGTTTTTT.